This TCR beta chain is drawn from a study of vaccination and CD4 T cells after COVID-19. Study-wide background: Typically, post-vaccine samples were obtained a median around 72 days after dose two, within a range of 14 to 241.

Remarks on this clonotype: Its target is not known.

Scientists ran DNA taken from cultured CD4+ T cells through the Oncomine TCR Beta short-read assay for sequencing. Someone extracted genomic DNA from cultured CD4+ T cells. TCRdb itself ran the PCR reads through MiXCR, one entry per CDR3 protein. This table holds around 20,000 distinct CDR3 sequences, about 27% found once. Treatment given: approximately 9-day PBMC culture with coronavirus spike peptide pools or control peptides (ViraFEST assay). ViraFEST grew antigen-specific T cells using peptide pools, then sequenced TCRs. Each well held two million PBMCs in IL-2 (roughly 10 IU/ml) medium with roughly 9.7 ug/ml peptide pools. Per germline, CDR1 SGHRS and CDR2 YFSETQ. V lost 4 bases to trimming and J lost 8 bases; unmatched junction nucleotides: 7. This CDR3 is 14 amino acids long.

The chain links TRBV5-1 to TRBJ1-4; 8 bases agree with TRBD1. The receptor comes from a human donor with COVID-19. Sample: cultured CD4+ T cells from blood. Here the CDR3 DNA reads TGCGCCAGCAGCCTACAGGGGGACCACGAAAAACTGTTTTTT. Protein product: CASSLQGDHEKLFF. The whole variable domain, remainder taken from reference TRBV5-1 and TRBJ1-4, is KAGVTQTPRYLIKTRGQQVTLSCSPISGHRSVSWYQQTPGQGLQFLFEYFSETQRNKGNFPGRFSGRQFSNSRSEMNVSTLELGDSALYLCASSLQGDHEKLFFGSGTQLSVL.